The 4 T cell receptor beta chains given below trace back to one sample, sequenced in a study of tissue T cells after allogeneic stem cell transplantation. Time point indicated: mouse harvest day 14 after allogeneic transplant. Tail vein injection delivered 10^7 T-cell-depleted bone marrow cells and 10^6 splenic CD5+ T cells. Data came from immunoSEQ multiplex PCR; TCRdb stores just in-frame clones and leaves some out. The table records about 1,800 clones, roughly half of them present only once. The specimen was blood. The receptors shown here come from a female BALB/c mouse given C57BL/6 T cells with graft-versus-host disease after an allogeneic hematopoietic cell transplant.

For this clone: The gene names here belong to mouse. CDR3 region: CASSPGTHYNSPLYF. CDR3 DNA (partial): TGTGCCAGCTCTCCCGGGACACACTATAATTCGCCCCTCTAC. This chain links TRBV12-1 with TRBJ1-6; TRBD1 is a possible D gene (6 bases). The read stops 1 residue short of the end of the CDR3; the missing end is completed from the germline J gene. TRBJ1-6 is an ORF, with its function uncertain. The germline CDR1 and CDR2 sequences are SGHSN and HYEKVE. The CDR3 covers 15 residues. Trimming pared 2 bases from V and 3 bases from J, leaving 10 bases between.

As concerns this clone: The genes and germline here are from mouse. The sequenced part of the CDR3 DNA is TGTGCCAGCTCTCTCGACAGGGCCCAAGACACCCAGTAC. Protein product: CASSLDRAQDTQY. The full-length CDR3 reads as CASSLDRAQDTQYF. This rearrangement joins TRBV12-1 to TRBJ2-5; 7 bases fit TRBD1. The read gets to within 1 residue of the CDR3 end, and the germline J gene fills in the rest. CDR1 is SGHSN, CDR2 HYEKVE, per germline. V was pared by 0 bases and J by 2 bases, with 1 base of the junction left unmatched. CDR3 length: 14 residues.

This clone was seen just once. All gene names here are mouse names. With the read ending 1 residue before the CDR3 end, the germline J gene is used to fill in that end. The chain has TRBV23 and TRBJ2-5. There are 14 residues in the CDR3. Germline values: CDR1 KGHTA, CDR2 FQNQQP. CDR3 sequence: CSSSQSGIQDTQYF. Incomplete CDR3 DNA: TGCTCCAGCAGTCAATCAGGGATCCAAGACACCCAGTAC.

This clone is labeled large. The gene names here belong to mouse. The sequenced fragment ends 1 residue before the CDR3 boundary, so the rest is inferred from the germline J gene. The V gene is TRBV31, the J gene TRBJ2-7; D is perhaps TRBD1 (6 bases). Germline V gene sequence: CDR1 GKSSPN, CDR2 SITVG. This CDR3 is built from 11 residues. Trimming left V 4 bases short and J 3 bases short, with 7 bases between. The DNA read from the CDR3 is TGTGCCTGGAAGGACAGCTATGAACAGTAC. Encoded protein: CAWKDSYEQY. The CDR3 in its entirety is CAWKDSYEQYF.